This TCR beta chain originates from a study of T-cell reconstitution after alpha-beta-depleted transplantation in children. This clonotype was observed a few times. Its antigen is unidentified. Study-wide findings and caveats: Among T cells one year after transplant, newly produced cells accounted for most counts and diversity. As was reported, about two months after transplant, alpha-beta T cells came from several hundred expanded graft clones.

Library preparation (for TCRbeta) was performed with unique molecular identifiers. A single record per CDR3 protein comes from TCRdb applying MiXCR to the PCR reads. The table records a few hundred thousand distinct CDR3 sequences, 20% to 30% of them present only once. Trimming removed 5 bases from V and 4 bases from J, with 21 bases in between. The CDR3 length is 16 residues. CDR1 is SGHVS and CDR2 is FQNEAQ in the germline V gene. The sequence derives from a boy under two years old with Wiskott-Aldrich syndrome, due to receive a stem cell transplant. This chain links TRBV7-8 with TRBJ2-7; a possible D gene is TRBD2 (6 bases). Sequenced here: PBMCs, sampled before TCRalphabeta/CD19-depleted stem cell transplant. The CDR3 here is CASSPLHRDSYYEQYF. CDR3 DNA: TGTGCCAGCAGCCCCCTCCACCGGGACTCTTATTACGAGCAGTACTTC.